This TCR beta chain derives from a study of blood T cells in healthy people across ages. Study-wide points: It was the long-lived donors that had more naive CD4+ cells and higher diversity than aged donors.

The germline V gene encodes CDR1 MNHEY and CDR2 SMNVEV (reference sequence). CDR3 length: 17 amino acids. A note on this clonotype: Its antigen remains unidentified.

A second about 7 to 12 cycle PCR used barcoded and J-beta primers. TCRdb re-analysed the 5' RACE reads in MiXCR, keeping a single row per CDR3 protein. The table shows 1 million or so distinct CDR3 sequences, with approximately 25% occurring only once. The data were also submitted as part of a second study, on T cells of mothers and their children.

Source material: blood. This clonotype was sampled from a girl aged 2 to 10 in good health. The V and J genes are TRBV27 and TRBJ2-5, with 11 bases identical to TRBD1. The J call may be wrong; the DNA end is better matched by TRBJ2-7. CDR3 loop: CASSLSTRDRGYYEQYF. The CDR3 coding sequence is TGTGCCAGCAGTTTATCGACCCGGGACAGGGGGTATTACGAGCAGTACTTC.